Shown below are 3 T cell receptor beta chains from a single sample sequenced in a study of T cells after yellow fever vaccination. TCRdb re-called the 5' RACE reads with MiXCR, one entry per CDR3 protein. The repertoire consists of some 320,000 distinct CDR3 sequences, with 8.7% occurring once and the leading ten covering approximately 18%. Sequenced material: PBMCs, taken on the day of the first yellow fever vaccination. The receptor set was obtained from a man aged 18 to 29 who received the YFV17D yellow fever vaccine.

As for this clonotype: A much larger clonotype is one base distant, so this may be a read error. The chain links TRBV2 to TRBJ2-5; weak D call: TRBD1 (5 bases). Looked up from germline, CDR1 is SNHLY and CDR2 is FYNNEI. The CDR3 runs 12 residues. CDR3 in DNA: TGTGCCAGGAGTGCAGGGTCCGAGACCCAGTACTTC. This codes for CARSAGSETQYF.

The sample holds many counts of this clonotype. This rearrangement joins TRBV4-1 to TRBJ1-5, with TRBD1 matching over 10 bases. In germline, CDR1 is MGHRA, CDR2 YSYEKL. V lost 4 bases, J lost 4 bases, and 13 bases stayed unmatched. This CDR3 is 18 amino acids long. The CDR3 DNA is TGCGCCAGCAGCCGGGGACAGGGGACCCTAGGGGTGAATCAGCCCCAGCATTTT. This gives the protein CASSRGQGTLGVNQPQHF.

A few counts support this clonotype. The chain combines TRBV5-1 with TRBJ2-3; TRBD2 matches at 11 bases. V lost 1 base to trimming and J lost 4 bases; unmatched junction nucleotides: 5. The CDR3 contains 16 residues. CDR1 SGHRS and CDR2 YFSETQ come from the germline V gene. CDR3 protein: CASSLPGTSGADTQYF. CDR3 coding DNA: TGCGCCAGCAGCTTGCCTGGGACTAGCGGAGCAGATACGCAGTATTTT.